This is a list of T cell receptor beta chains from one sample in a study of blood T cell repertoires in COVID-19. The repertoire was sequenced with immunoSEQ multiplex PCR; TCRdb's copy has only in-frame clones and lacks some. Here the sample spans 180,000 or so clones, 80% to 90% being singletons. The sample was PBMCs or T cells enriched from blood (not recorded which). These receptors were taken from a man aged 45-65 years who had recovered from COVID-19. Each CDR3 is given with its conserved first and last residue. The order of the fields is V gene, D gene, clone size, J gene, CDR3 protein, CDR3 DNA. A D gene is named only where the DNA matches it firmly. Not every row has a clone size; where given, it reads once, few, many or a size class.

TRBV10-2	-	-	TRBJ1-1	CASSESADREAFF	TGCGCCAGCAGTGAGTCGGCCGACAGAGAAGCTTTCTTT
TRBV29-1	TRBD1	-	TRBJ1-2	CSVVRGPDTLYGYTF	TGCAGCGTTGTAAGGGGGCCAGACACCCTCTATGGCTACACCTTC
TRBV30	TRBD1	-	TRBJ2-7	CAWSGTGGLAQYF	TGTGCCTGGAGTGGCACAGGGGGCCTGGCGCAGTACTTC
TRBV6-1	-	-	TRBJ1-2	CASSEALGQGYGYTF	TGTGCCAGCAGTGAAGCTTTAGGGCAGGGCTATGGCTACACCTTC
TRBV7-9	TRBD1	once	TRBJ2-2	CASRPTGAAPGELFF	TGTGCCAGCAGACCAACAGGGGCCGCTCCCGGGGAGCTGTTTTTT
TRBV7-9	-	many	TRBJ1-5	CASSLSQGPWNQPQHF	TGTGCCAGCAGCTTAAGTCAGGGCCCTTGGAATCAGCCCCAGCATTTT
TRBV7-2	TRBD1	-	TRBJ1-5	CASSPGQGNQPQHF	TGTGCCAGCAGCCCCGGACAGGGGAATCAGCCCCAGCATTTT
TRBV18	-	-	TRBJ2-5	CASSLGQRVSETQYF	TGTGCCAGCTCACTTGGCCAACGGGTGTCGGAGACCCAGTACTTC
TRBV9	TRBD2	-	TRBJ2-1	CASSTQGTSGGGEQFF	TGTGCCAGCAGCACCCAGGGGACTAGCGGGGGTGGTGAGCAGTTCTTC
TRBV5-1	-	-	TRBJ1-2	CASSLEGQSYGYTF	TGCGCCAGCAGCTTGGAAGGACAGAGCTATGGCTACACCTTC
TRBV19	-	-	TRBJ1-1	CASTTGRGSTEAFF	TGTGCCAGTACTACAGGGAGGGGTAGCACTGAAGCTTTCTTT
TRBV3-1/TRBV3-2	TRBD1	-	TRBJ1-5	CASSQDSGGGQPQHF	TGTGCCAGCAGCCAAGACTCAGGGGGAGGTCAGCCCCAGCATTTT
TRBV30	TRBD1	-	TRBJ1-2	CAWSGQGARNYGYTF	TGTGCCTGGAGCGGACAGGGGGCAAGAAACTATGGCTACACCTTC
TRBV27	-	-	TRBJ2-7	CASSPHIAYEQYF	TGTGCCAGCAGCCCCCATATAGCCTACGAGCAGTACTTC
TRBV10-1	-	-	TRBJ2-2	CASRADREAGELFF	TGCGCCAGCAGAGCTGACAGGGAGGCCGGGGAGCTGTTTTTT
TRBV4-1	TRBD1	few	TRBJ1-2	CASSLAETGLYGYTF	TGCGCCAGCAGCCTCGCCGAGACAGGGCTCTATGGCTACACCTTC
TRBV4-1	-	once	TRBJ1-1	CASRWGQMNTEAFF	TGCGCCAGCAGGTGGGGGCAGATGAACACTGAAGCTTTCTTT
TRBV18	TRBD1	-	TRBJ2-5	CASSQDRGQQETQYF	TGTGCCAGCTCACAGGACAGGGGACAGCAAGAGACCCAGTACTTC
TRBV7-2	-	-	TRBJ2-2	CASSLGSGLPTGELFF	TGTGCCAGCAGCCTGGGTTCGGGACTCCCCACCGGGGAGCTGTTTTTT
TRBV29-1	TRBD1	-	TRBJ2-7	CSGGRGQGLSEQYF	TGCAGCGGTGGTAGGGGGCAGGGCCTTTCCGAGCAGTACTTC
TRBV9	-	-	TRBJ1-1	CASSGEMNTEAFF	TGTGCCAGCAGCGGAGAGATGAACACTGAAGCTTTCTTT
TRBV10-2	TRBD2	-	TRBJ2-3	CASSVAGATDTQYF	TGCGCCAGCAGTGTAGCGGGGGCTACAGATACGCAGTATTTT
TRBV3-1/TRBV3-2	-	-	TRBJ1-6	CASSHHREPGSPLHF	TGTGCCAGCAGCCACCACCGGGAGCCCGGGTCACCCCTCCACTTT
TRBV6-5	-	-	TRBJ1-1	CASSKQRNTEAFF	TGTGCCAGCAGTAAACAGAGGAACACTGAAGCTTTCTTT
TRBV9	-	-	TRBJ2-7	CASSVALGSSYEQYF	TGTGCCAGCAGCGTAGCTCTGGGGAGCTCCTACGAGCAGTACTTC
TRBV5-1	-	-	TRBJ2-1	CASSFAESYNEQFF	TGCGCCAGCAGCTTTGCGGAGTCCTACAATGAGCAGTTCTTC
TRBV18	TRBD1	-	TRBJ1-5	CASSPLRTGGNQPQHF	TGTGCCAGCTCACCATTGCGGACAGGGGGCAATCAGCCCCAGCATTTT
TRBV4-1	TRBD1	-	TRBJ1-1	CASSLKLQGKSGESEAFF	TGCGCCAGCAGCCTTAAGCTACAGGGGAAATCGGGCGAATCTGAAGCTTTCTTT